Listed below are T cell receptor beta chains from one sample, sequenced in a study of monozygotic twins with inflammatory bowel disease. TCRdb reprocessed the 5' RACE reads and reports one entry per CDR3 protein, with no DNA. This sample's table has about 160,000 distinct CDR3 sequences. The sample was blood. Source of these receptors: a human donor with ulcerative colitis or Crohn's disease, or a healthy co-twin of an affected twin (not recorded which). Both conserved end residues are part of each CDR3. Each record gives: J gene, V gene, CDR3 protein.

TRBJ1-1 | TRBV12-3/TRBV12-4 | CASTPPQARGTEAFF
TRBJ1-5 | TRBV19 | CASSIWDRGHQPQHF
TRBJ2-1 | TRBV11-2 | CASSTASGRRSSYNEQFF
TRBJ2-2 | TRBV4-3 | CASSQEAGLSGELFF
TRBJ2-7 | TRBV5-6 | CASSSFYEQYF
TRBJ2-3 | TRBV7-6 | CASSLAAGLAGTDTQYF
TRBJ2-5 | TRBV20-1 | CSAVTGLEGETQYF
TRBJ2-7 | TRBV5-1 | CASSVNQPGTPLPEQYF
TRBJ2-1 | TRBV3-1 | CASTRTRTPNNEQFF
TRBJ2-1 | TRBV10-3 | CAIGETSYNEQFF
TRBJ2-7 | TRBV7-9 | CASHHPPGYEQYF
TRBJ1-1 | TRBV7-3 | CASSLTVGAPTEAFF
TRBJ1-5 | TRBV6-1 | CAALKSGFQPQHF
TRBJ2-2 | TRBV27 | CASSFSLATVTGELFF
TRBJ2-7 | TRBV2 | CASSTTSGLAGLGEQYF
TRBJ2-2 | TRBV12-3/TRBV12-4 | CASSVGRNTGELFF
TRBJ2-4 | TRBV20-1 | CSSPLGGSAKNIQYF
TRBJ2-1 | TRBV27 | CASNRASGSYNEQFF
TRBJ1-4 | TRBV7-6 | CASSLGGVRRNEKLFF
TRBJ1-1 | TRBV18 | CASSPSQENTEAFF
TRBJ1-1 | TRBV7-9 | CASRDILGTEAFF
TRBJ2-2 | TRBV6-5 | CASSYRIGGASGELFF
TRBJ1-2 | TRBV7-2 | CASSGNTGAYGYTF
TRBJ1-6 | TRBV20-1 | CSANKVEGTELHF
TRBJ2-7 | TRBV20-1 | CSARGTSGRAVPYEQYF
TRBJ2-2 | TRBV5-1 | CASSLDYRGNTGELFF
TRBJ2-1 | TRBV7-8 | CASSLFGRGLADTNEQFF
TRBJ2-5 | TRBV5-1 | CASSLRVAGNQETQYF
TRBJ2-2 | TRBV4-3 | CASSREPGNTGELFF
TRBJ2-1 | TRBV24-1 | CATSDPRAGSSYNEQFF
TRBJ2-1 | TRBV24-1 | CATSRLADPYNEQFF
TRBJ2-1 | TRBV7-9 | CASSHNRDRAYNEQFF
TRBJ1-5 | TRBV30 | CAWSVRRQPYNQPQHF
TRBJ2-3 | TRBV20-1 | CSASLLGGDTQYF
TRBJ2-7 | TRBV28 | CASTRTDLSYEQYF
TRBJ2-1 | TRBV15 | CATSSTLYNEQFF
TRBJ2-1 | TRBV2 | CASSGARYEQFF
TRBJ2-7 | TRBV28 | CASGKGPGQLYEQYF
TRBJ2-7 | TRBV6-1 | CASWGGDYYEQYF
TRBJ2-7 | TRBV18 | CASSLGTGSSYEQYF
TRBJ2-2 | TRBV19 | CASSGVAQYKYRAGELFF
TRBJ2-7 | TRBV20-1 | CSAHDWRVPSSYEQYF
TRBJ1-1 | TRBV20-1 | CSARLDRYEAFF
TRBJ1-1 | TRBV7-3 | CASSFGNTEAFF
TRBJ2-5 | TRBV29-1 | CSVRDRAVGETQYF
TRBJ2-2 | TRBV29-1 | CSVGQFNTGELFF
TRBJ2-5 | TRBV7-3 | CASSLRSLYQETQYF
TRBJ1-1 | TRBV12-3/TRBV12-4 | CASSLTGQGTEAFF
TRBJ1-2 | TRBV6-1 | CASKDRGPPNYGYTF
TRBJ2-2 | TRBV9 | CASSVLSDTGELFF
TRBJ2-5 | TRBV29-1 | CSVESGGPQETQYF
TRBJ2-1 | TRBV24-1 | CATGRGDYKNEQFF
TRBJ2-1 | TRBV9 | CASSAADDYNEQFF
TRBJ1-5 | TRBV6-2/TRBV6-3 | CASISRDRPSNQPQHF
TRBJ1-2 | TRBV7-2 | CASSPRQTYGYTF
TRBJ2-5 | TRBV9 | CASSSRQGGGVETQYF
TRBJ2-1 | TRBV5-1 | CASSLTRGGRLYNEQFF